These T cell receptor beta chains were read from a single sample in a study of blood T cell repertoires in COVID-19. Only in-frame clones appear in the TCRdb table, and some are missing; sequencing was by immunoSEQ multiplex PCR. Here the sample spans approximately 150,000 clones, 85% to 90% being singletons. The sample was peripheral blood. Source of these receptors: a man between 50 and 59 years old who had recovered from COVID-19. Both conserved end residues are part of each CDR3. A D gene is named only where the DNA matches it firmly. Expanded clones are given a class, and other clones once, few, many or no size at all.

TRBJ2-5,-,-,TRBV5-6,CASSGTAPTTQETQYF,TGTGCCAGCAGCGGTACGGCCCCCACGACTCAAGAGACCCAGTACTTC
TRBJ1-6,-,-,TRBV5-5,CASSLAGVLNSPLHF,TGTGCCAGCAGCTTGGCAGGGGTTCTCAATTCACCCCTCCACTTT
TRBJ2-3,-,-,TRBV7-9,CASSSPPGYTQYF,TGTGCCAGCAGTTCGCCACCGGGATATACGCAGTATTTT
TRBJ1-6,-,-,TRBV27,CASSLLTATGGSPLHF,TGTGCCAGCAGTTTACTCACCGCCACAGGCGGTTCACCCCTCCACTTT
TRBJ2-5,TRBD2,-,TRBV27,CASRPWGSGGKETQYF,TGTGCCAGCAGACCCTGGGGTAGCGGGGGGAAGGAGACCCAGTACTTC
TRBJ2-1,TRBD2,-,TRBV7-9,CASSFGIAGGDNEQFF,TGTGCCAGCAGCTTTGGAATAGCGGGAGGTGACAATGAGCAGTTCTTC
TRBJ2-7,-,-,TRBV11-2,CASSFWPSSYEQYF,TGTGCCAGCAGCTTTTGGCCTAGCTCCTACGAGCAGTACTTC
TRBJ2-3,-,-,TRBV6-4,CASSRGGATDTQYF,TGTGCCAGCAGCCGCGGAGGGGCCACAGATACGCAGTATTTT
TRBJ2-1,TRBD1,once,TRBV24-1,CATSEGQGVWSEQFF,TGTGCCACCAGTGAAGGACAGGGGGTTTGGAGTGAGCAGTTCTTC
TRBJ1-5,TRBD1,-,TRBV3-1/TRBV3-2,CASSQPRGREPQHF,TGTGCCAGCAGCCAACCCAGGGGGCGGGAGCCCCAGCATTTT
TRBJ2-1,-,-,TRBV7-6,CASSPRAGGHNEQFF,TGTGCCAGCAGCCCCCGCGCGGGTGGCCACAATGAGCAGTTCTTC
TRBJ2-5,TRBD2,-,TRBV6-5,CASRGLAGETQYF,TGTGCCAGCAGGGGACTAGCGGGAGAGACCCAGTACTTC
TRBJ2-7,-,-,TRBV10-3,CAISESYRSNSYEQYF,TGTGCCATCAGTGAGTCTTACAGGTCCAACTCCTACGAGCAGTACTTC
TRBJ2-1,TRBD2,once,TRBV5-4,CASSRTSVPNEQFF,TGTGCCAGCAGCCGGACTAGCGTCCCAAATGAGCAGTTCTTC
TRBJ2-7,-,-,TRBV27,CASSLAQGPYEQYF,TGTGCCAGCAGTCTTGCCCAGGGGCCCTACGAGCAGTACTTC
TRBJ1-6,TRBD1,-,TRBV7-3,CASSVDRASPLHF,TGTGCCAGCAGCGTCGACAGGGCTTCACCCCTCCACTTT
TRBJ1-1,TRBD1,-,TRBV2,CASRRDRRGVTEAFF,TGTGCCAGCAGGAGGGACAGGCGTGGGGTCACTGAAGCTTTCTTT
TRBJ2-1,-,-,TRBV11-1,CASSLSGRGSNEQFF,TGTGCCAGCAGCTTATCTGGGCGCGGGTCCAATGAGCAGTTCTTC
TRBJ2-5,TRBD2,-,TRBV11-2,CASSLASGRLGETQYF,TGTGCCAGCAGCTTAGCTAGCGGGAGATTGGGAGAGACCCAGTACTTC
TRBJ2-2,TRBD1,-,TRBV19,CASSTRDRGLVGELFF,TGTGCCAGTAGTACCCGGGACAGGGGGCTTGTCGGGGAGCTGTTTTTT
TRBJ1-4,-,once,TRBV19,CASSGSGNEKLFF,TGTGCCAGTAGTGGATCGGGGAATGAAAAACTGTTTTTT
TRBJ1-2,-,once,TRBV30,CAWSSTRTAYGYTF,TGTGCCTGGAGTTCTACCCGGACAGCCTATGGCTACACCTTC
TRBJ2-6,TRBD1,-,TRBV27,CASSLSGQGAGGANVLTF,TGTGCCAGCAGTTTATCGGGGCAGGGGGCAGGTGGGGCCAACGTCCTGACTTTC
TRBJ2-7,-,once,TRBV2,CASSVTRAHYEQYF,TGTGCCAGCAGTGTGACTAGAGCCCACTACGAGCAGTACTTC
TRBJ2-2,TRBD1,-,TRBV10-2,CASSQGARTGELFF,TGCGCCAGCAGCCAGGGGGCTCGCACCGGGGAGCTGTTTTTT
TRBJ2-6,-,-,TRBV9,CASSVNDQVPSGANVLTF,TGTGCCAGCAGCGTCAATGACCAGGTCCCCTCTGGGGCCAACGTCCTGACTTTC
TRBJ1-5,-,-,TRBV6-6,CASSYSGREQPQHF,TGTGCCAGCAGTTACTCAGGGAGGGAGCAGCCCCAGCATTTT
TRBJ2-1,-,-,TRBV4-1,CASSSGLIPSGNEQFF,TGCGCCAGCAGCAGTGGCCTCATCCCCTCTGGTAATGAGCAGTTCTTC
TRBJ1-5,-,-,TRBV30,CAWSVQTGNQPQHF,TGTGCCTGGAGCGTCCAGACAGGCAATCAGCCCCAGCATTTT
TRBJ1-4,TRBD1,-,TRBV25-1,CASRRQGGEKLFF,TGTGCCAGCAGAAGACAGGGGGGTGAAAAACTGTTTTTT